The present T cell receptor (beta chain) was sequenced within a study of monozygotic twins with inflammatory bowel disease. A note on this clonotype: The antigen is undetermined.

The study, taken as a whole, reports: Different T cell subtypes could not be distinguished.

The template-switching step introduced UMIs that carried a 6-nucleotide sample barcode. Reanalyzing the 5' RACE reads, TCRdb keeps one entry per CDR3 protein, without DNA. The sample includes roughly 200,000 distinct CDR3 sequences. The CDR3 is made up of 15 amino acids. CDR1 and CDR2 (germline): LGHNA, YNFKEQ. The authors drew around 2.6 ml of blood from each donor. This rearrangement joins TRBV4-2 to TRBJ2-1. The source is a human donor with ulcerative colitis or Crohn's disease, or a healthy co-twin of an affected twin (not recorded which). Sequencing was carried out using blood. Here the CDR3 reads CASSQVGGSYNEQFF.